This T cell receptor (beta chain) was recovered during a study of blood T cells in healthy people across ages. Study information: For every two T cells, template switching captured about one barcoded beta molecule.

This clonotype was observed a handful of times. A second PCR, run for about 7 to 11 cycles, used a sample-barcoded 5' primer plus a J-beta primer mix. A template-switch adaptor that had 12 random nucleotides put a tag on each cDNA molecule. Sequencing of every sample gave 2.5 million or more CDR3-containing paired-end reads. TCRdb recomputed calls from the 5' RACE reads with MiXCR, one row per CDR3 protein. The sample includes 800,000 to 950,000 distinct CDR3 sequences, roughly 28% of them seen just once. Germline V lookup: CDR1 SGHTA, CDR2 FQGNSA. This CDR3 region has 17 residues. V dropped 1 base and J dropped 2 bases, with 14 bases sitting between them. This same sample was also taken into another study, of T cells of mothers and their children. Turning to that study: Healthy Caucasian mothers, a few in number, and their six children were the donors.

The clonotype comes from a woman in her thirties or forties in good health. The chain uses TRBV7-2 and TRBJ2-2; no firm D call. Input material: blood. The CDR3 DNA reads TGTGCCAGCAGCTTAGGATCCAGGCTAGTAAACACCGGGGAGCTGTTTTTT. Protein product: CASSLGSRLVNTGELFF.